One sample yielded the 7 T cell receptor beta chains listed below, sequenced in a study of blood T cell repertoires in COVID-19. Libraries were prepared by immunoSEQ multiplex PCR; TCRdb keeps only in-frame clonotypes and omits some of them. The sample yields 360,000 or so clones, roughly 89% seen once. Sequencing was done on a sample of peripheral blood. All receptors come from a man between 18 and 29 years old with active or convalescent COVID-19.

The V call is TRBV5-1, the J call TRBJ1-2; 7 nucleotides align to TRBD1. The CDR3 spans 14 residues. Germline CDR1 and CDR2: SGHRS and YFSETQ. The ends lost 4 bases at V and 3 bases at J; junction bases unmatched: 6. For the CDR3, the DNA is TGCGCCAGCAGCGTAGACAGGGCCTACTATGGCTACACCTTC. This gives the protein CASSVDRAYYGYTF.

The V call is TRBV5-6, the J call TRBJ2-7; 12 nucleotides match TRBD1. Unmatched junction bases numbered 8, after V lost 3 bases and J lost 7 bases. CDR1 SGHDT and CDR2 YYEEEE come from the germline V gene. This CDR3 has 15 residues. DNA of the CDR3: TGTGCCAGCAGCTCTCCGGGACAGGGGGCACGGGAGCAGTACTTC. It translates to CASSSPGQGAREQYF. The full variable domain, with the rest looked up from reference TRBV5-6 and TRBJ2-7, is DAGVTQSPTHLIKTRGQQVTLRCSPKSGHDTVSWYQQALGQGPQFIFQYYEEEERQRGNFPDRFSGHQFPNYSSELNVNALLLGDSALYLCASSSPGQGAREQYFGPGTRLTVT.

This clone was detected only a few times. The junction shows a germline mismatch at one end, possibly a read error. The chain has TRBV24-1 and TRBJ2-6, with D maybe TRBD1 (6 bases). This CDR3 is built from 17 residues. Germline V lookup: CDR1 KGHDR, CDR2 SFDVKD. The CDR3, as DNA: TGTGCCACCAGTGATAGGGGACACAGCTCTGGGGCCAACGTGCTGACTTTC. This gives the protein CATSDRGHSSGANVLTF.

The chain recombines TRBV20-1 with TRBJ1-4; D not certain. CDR1 and CDR2 from the germline V gene are DFQATT and SNEGSKA (reference sequence). V was clipped by 6 bases and J by 8 bases, with 10 bases between them. This CDR3 has 11 amino acids. This chain's CDR3 is CSADWREKLFF. The CDR3 DNA follows: TGCAGTGCGGACTGGAGGGAAAAACTGTTTTTT.

J is TRBJ1-6 and V is TRBV7-3, with D maybe TRBD1 (5 bases). Germline V gene sequence: CDR1 SGHTA, CDR2 FQGTGA. Trimming took 1 base from V and 6 from J, leaving 10 bases between them. This CDR3 contains 15 residues. The CDR3 sequence is CASSLRDGGNSPLHF. CDR3 DNA: TGTGCCAGCAGCTTAAGGGACGGGGGTAATTCACCCCTCCACTTT.

The J gene is TRBJ1-2, the V gene TRBV29-1, with 7 nucleotides matching TRBD1. The CDR3 spans 18 residues. CDR1 and CDR2 from the germline V gene are SQVTM and ANQGSEA. V lost 7 bases, J lost 3 bases, and 23 bases stayed unmatched. The CDR3 protein is CSARTSTEPRQGYYGYTF. In DNA form, the CDR3 reads TGCAGCGCCAGAACGTCTACGGAACCGAGACAGGGTTACTATGGCTACACCTTC.

Concerning this clone itself: A read error may produce the germline difference seen at one junction end. In DNA, the CDR3 is TGTGCCAGCAGCAAAGGAGGTAGCGTCGGTTCCGTCTTC. This gives the protein CASSKGGSVGSVF. This chain links TRBV6-5 with TRBJ2-1; D is possibly TRBD2 (5 bases). This CDR3 has 13 residues. Germline lookup yields CDR1 MNHEY and CDR2 SVGAGI.